This T cell receptor beta chain was captured in a study of read filtering for tumor transcriptome and immune sequencing. Study information: Roughly 8 patients were R-ISS I, approximately 15 were R-ISS II, over 5 were R-ISS III. Study outcomes and limitations: The CD138-negative fraction was mixed bone marrow immune cells, not pure T cells. RNA-seq captured clonotypes less deeply and reliably than IR-seq.

Trimming pared 5 bases from V and 8 bases from J, leaving 19 bases between. Per the germline V gene, CDR1 is SEHNR and CDR2 is FQNEAQ (reference sequence). CDR3 length: 15 residues. This library used roughly 400 ng RNA and molecular barcoded adaptors spanning alpha/delta and beta/gamma chains. TCRdb reprocessed the reads via MiXCR and lists one record per CDR3 protein. The sample has roughly 130,000 distinct CDR3 sequences; 10% to 15% are singletons. This clonotype was counted at least ten times. The antigen is unknown. The chain uses TRBV7-9 and TRBJ2-1; D might be TRBD2 (7 bases). The TCR sequence derives from a donor aged 40 or over with multiple myeloma. Sequenced input: a population of CD138-negative cells sorted from bone marrow. The DNA of the CDR3 is TGTGCCAGCAGCCTACAGGGCGGCGGGAGCTATGAGCAGTTCTTC. It yields the protein CASSLQGGGSYEQFF.